This TCR beta chain is drawn from a study of cytomegalovirus exposure and HLA in healthy donors (dated by TCRdb to about 2017). As for the study more broadly: According to a later analysis, the 100 to 150 validation repertoires were produced on the same platform as the 600 to 850 repertoires of the first cohort. Besides the first cohort of around 670 subjects, a separate validation cohort made up of roughly 120 different subjects was used. High-throughput TCR immunosequencing, statistical association of individual TCRs with disease status, and machine learning were combined to predict cytomegalovirus infection status. The study aimed to test whether cataloging public T cell receptors could reveal signatures of past pathogen exposure.

The V and J ends are trimmed by 2 bases and 3 bases, leaving 8 bases between them. CDR1 and CDR2, per the germline V gene (reference sequence), are MNHEY and SMNVEV. The CDR3 covers 13 residues, taking in both the cysteine and the phenylalanine. Only the CDR3 portion is preserved as DNA: 39 bases, with reading frame beginning at the first base. Notes on this clone: No antigen is known for it. Base qualities were left out, and no much larger clone turns up one base away.

Separate from the roughly 700-subject first cohort, the validation cohort of roughly 110 subjects was the group to which the donors belonged. Library method: the immunoSEQ multiplex PCR assay. Under the source paper's analysis protocol: A statistical classification framework was built to diagnose cytomegalovirus status from the catalog of TCR beta chain sequences. TCRdb re-hosts the immuneACCESS table, in-frame sequences only. Its copies lack some clones; in the studies checked, an unresolved V gene accounts for under half of them, and the cause for the rest is not known. The DNA gave D and trimming, while V, J and clone size come from that table. The sample table lists roughly 60,000 clones, 90% to 95% of them with a count of one. The ten top clones hold around 2.3% of the sample. What the work shows at the level of the full study, not this receptor alone: A few of the identified cytomegalovirus-associated TCR beta chains were confirmed in vitro to be specific for cytomegalovirus antigens. The study gave a list of 150 to 200 TCR beta chains associated with cytomegalovirus. Cytomegalovirus status was reported to be diagnosed by the classifier with high specificity and sensitivity in both the original and validation cohorts. Subsequent analysis determined that TCRs grouped into clusters in the first cohort also showed a tendency toward co-occurrence across the roughly 120 validation repertoires, and 94% of cluster scores exceeded 0. Across donors, most TCR sequences were observed very rarely, whereas some public TCRs were present in many individuals. A later analysis lacked HLA typing for the validation cohort, so it scored co-occurrence in that cohort across all 110 or so repertoires. According to the authors, the approach could potentially be generalized to other disease states and immunological phenotypes.

The V gene is TRBV27 and the J gene is TRBJ2-7; no D gene call is confident. The sequence came from a man between 18 and 29 years old in good health and CMV-seronegative. Sequenced sample: PBMCs. The DNA reads TGTGCCAGCAGTTTAGCTCAGAACTACGAGCAGTACTTC. Its translation reads: CASSLAQNYEQYF.